This TCR beta chain was captured by sequencing in a study of cytomegalovirus exposure and HLA in healthy donors. With 7 bases removed from V and 2 bases from J, the gap between germline ends came to 5 bases. The CDR3 totals 11 residues. Looked up from germline, CDR1 is MDHEN and CDR2 is SYDVKM. The protocol was immunoSEQ multiplex PCR, while the TCRdb copy is restricted to in-frame clones and leaves out a portion. The sample includes 100,000 to 150,000 clones, roughly 94% of them seen just once. About this clone itself: The antigen remains unidentified.

Study outcomes and limitations: Cytomegalovirus status, reportedly, was diagnosed with high specificity and sensitivity by the classifier. Cytomegalovirus association was assigned to 150 to 200 TCR beta chains.

Separation from the 666-subject first cohort characterized the roughly 120-subject validation cohort, to which the donors belonged. The specimen was PBMCs. The chain has TRBV28 and TRBJ1-1, with D unresolved. This TCR derives from a woman younger than 35 in good health and CMV-seronegative. CDR3 sequence: CASTTNTEAFF. Here the CDR3 DNA reads TGTGCCAGCACTACCAACACTGAAGCTTTCTTT.